This TCR beta chain was captured in a study of brain T cells in children with intractable seizures. The sequenced cases were selected for having the highest brain T cell transcript signatures. The protocol was immunoSEQ multiplex PCR, while the TCRdb copy is restricted to in-frame clones and leaves out a portion. The sample consists of about 41,000 clones, over 75% of them appearing once. This CDR3 has 12 amino acids. The germline V gene has CDR1 SQVTM and CDR2 ANQGSEA. This clonotype was sampled from a girl between 2 and 10 years old with tuberous sclerosis and intractable seizures. The V gene is TRBV29-1, the J gene TRBJ2-3; unclear D gene. The sample was peripheral blood, taken at surgery. In DNA, the CDR3 is TGCAGTATAGGCTACGGCACAGATACGCAGTATTTT. It codes for CSIGYGTDTQYF.